Detailed here is one T cell receptor (beta chain). These data are taken from a study of T cell changes during pregnancy in multiple sclerosis. V was pared by 6 bases and J by 4 bases, with 7 bases between. This CDR3 spans 11 amino acids. Germline V CDR1 and CDR2: SEHNR, FQNEAQ (reference sequence). Libraries were prepared by immunoSEQ multiplex PCR; TCRdb keeps only in-frame clonotypes and omits some of them. The sample records approximately 32,000 clones, 85% to 95% being singletons. The TCR sequence derives from a female donor with multiple sclerosis, enrolled in a pregnancy study. The sample consisted of CD4+ T cells from peripheral blood mononuclear cells, taken in the second trimester of pregnancy. This sequence joins TRBV7-9 and TRBJ2-7; no definite D call. The CDR3 nucleotides are TGTGCCAGCAGAGCCTTATACGAGCAGTACTTC. Amino acids: CASRALYEQYF. The full variable domain, completed using reference TRBV7-9 and TRBJ2-7, is DTGVSQNPRHKITKRGQNVTFRCDPISEHNRLYWYRQTLGQGPEFLTYFQNEAQLEKSRLLSDRFSAERPKGSFSTLEIQRTEQGDSAMYLCASRALYEQYFGPGTRLTVT.